A single sample gave rise to the 21 T cell receptor beta chains below, sequenced in a study of blood T cell repertoires in COVID-19. The method was immunoSEQ multiplex PCR; TCRdb's version includes in-frame clones alone and lacks a portion of them. The sample yields some 390,000 clones, just under 90% seen once. Input material: PBMCs or T cells enriched from blood (not recorded which). The source is a woman in her twenties or thirties who had recovered from COVID-19.

The rearrangement uses TRBV24-1 and TRBJ2-2; the D is unclear. The V end was cut by 3 bases, the J end by 1 base, with 8 bases between. Per the germline V gene, CDR1 is KGHDR and CDR2 is SFDVKD. The CDR3 runs 15 residues. CDR3: CATSDTLLNTGELFF. The CDR3 nucleotides are TGTGCCACCAGTGATACCCTATTGAACACCGGGGAGCTGTTTTTT.

The chain is built from TRBV5-4 and TRBJ2-4; 11 bases are a match to TRBD2. The germline CDR1 and CDR2 sequences are SGHNT and YYREEE (reference sequence). The CDR3 spans 15 residues. The ends lost 4 bases at V and 3 bases at J; junction bases unmatched: 3. CDR3 residues: CASSQGLADKNIQYF. The CDR3, as DNA: TGTGCCAGCAGCCAGGGACTAGCGGACAAAAACATTCAGTACTTC.

Comments on this clone: This CDR3 is also generated by other DNA sequences in the sample. The genes are TRBV18 and TRBJ1-5, with D unclear. The CDR3 totals 13 residues. Germline CDR1 reads KGHSH; CDR2 reads LQKENI. Trimming cost V 3 bases and J 4 bases, with 7 bases left between them. The CDR3 region has the DNA TGTGCCAGCTCACCGGCCAGAAATCAGCCCCAGCATTTT. This gives the protein CASSPARNQPQHF.

In this sample, this clone turned up a few times. The V and J genes are TRBV27 and TRBJ1-5; TRBD1 matches 8 bases. J lost 6 bases, V lost 3 bases, and 7 bases had no gene match. Germline CDR1 is MNHEY and CDR2 is SMNVEV (reference sequence). The CDR3 sequence is 15 residues long. CDR3 residues: CASSFGQGAAQPQHF. Here the CDR3 DNA reads TGTGCCAGCAGTTTTGGGCAGGGGGCCGCTCAGCCCCAGCATTTT.

The chain recombines TRBV24-1 with TRBJ2-1; D not certain. From germline, CDR1 is KGHDR and CDR2 SFDVKD. Trimming shortened V by 6 bases and J by 0 bases, and 11 bases separated the two germline ends. The CDR3 has 15 amino acids. In DNA, the CDR3 is TGTGCCACCAGTAAGGATTCTAGCTCCTACAATGAGCAGTTCTTC. Its translation is CATSKDSSSYNEQFF.

This chain links TRBV7-5 with TRBJ1-1; the table assigns TRBD1, which was not confirmed against the DNA. TRBV7-5 represents a pseudogene. The CDR3 sequence is 15 residues long. DNA of the CDR3: TGTGCCAGAAGCCCCCAAGGGGGCAACGACACTGAAGCTTTCTTT. Its protein is CARSPQGGNDTEAFF.

The genes are TRBV6-5 and TRBJ1-5, with 10 bases lining up with TRBD1. The V gene's germline CDR1 is MNHEY and CDR2 SVGAGI. The J segment lost 5 bases and the V segment lost 5 bases, leaving 6 bases of the junction unmatched. The CDR3 is made up of 15 amino acids. The CDR3 sequence is CASSRQGAADQPQHF. CDR3 coding DNA: TGTGCCAGCAGTAGACAGGGGGCGGCGGATCAGCCCCAGCATTTT.

V usage is TRBV6-2 or TRBV6-3 and J usage is TRBJ2-1, with 7 bases that match TRBD1. The CDR3 covers 14 residues. V gave up 0 bases and J gave up 6 bases; unmatched junction bases: 2. Per the germline V gene, CDR1 is MNHEY and CDR2 is SVGEGT. The CDR3 region has the DNA TGTGCCAGCAGTTACTCCGACAGGGTCAATGAGCAGTTCTTC. Its translation: CASSYSDRVNEQFF.

The chain has TRBV9 and TRBJ2-7; possible D gene TRBD1, 5 bases. Trimming pared 2 bases from V and 1 base from J, leaving 10 bases between. The CDR3 runs to 14 residues. Looked up from germline, CDR1 is SGDLS and CDR2 is YYNGEE. In DNA, the CDR3 is TGTGCCAGCAGCGTTGACAGCTATTCCTACGAGCAGTACTTC. It encodes CASSVDSYSYEQYF.

J is TRBJ2-5 and V is TRBV9; possibly TRBD2 for D (6 bases). This CDR3 has 13 amino acids. The ends were cut back, 2 bases at V and 4 bases at J, with 9 bases in the middle. The germline gives CDR1 SGDLS, CDR2 YYNGEE. CDR3 in amino acids: CASSVGLIETQYF. The CDR3 region has the DNA TGTGCCAGCAGCGTGGGACTTATAGAGACCCAGTACTTC.

V is TRBV5-1 and J is TRBJ1-6; no firm D call. The germline CDR1 and CDR2 sequences are SGHRS and YFSETQ. The CDR3 totals 15 residues. V shed 0 bases and J shed 4 bases, with 8 bases lying between them. CDR3 bases: TGCGCCAGCAGCTTGGGCGAGGCGTATAATTCACCCCTCCACTTT. Translating gives CASSLGEAYNSPLHF.

The V call is TRBV7-2, the J call TRBJ1-2, with D perhaps matching TRBD1 (6 bases). From germline, CDR1 is SGHTA and CDR2 FQGNSA. This CDR3 region has 14 residues. Trimming pared 1 base from V and 7 bases from J, leaving 13 bases between. CDR3 in amino acids: CASSLVRGAGGYTF. The CDR3 DNA reads TGTGCCAGCAGCTTAGTCCGGGGGGCGGGTGGCTACACCTTC.

The chain links TRBV30 to TRBJ2-7; D might be TRBD2 (6 bases). V was trimmed by 2 bases and J by 2 bases, leaving 13 bases between them. In germline, CDR1 is GTSNPN, CDR2 SVGIG (reference sequence). The CDR3 runs to 14 residues. The DNA of the CDR3 is TGTGCCTGGAGTCCAAGGGACTCTACCTACGAGCAGTACTTC. It encodes CAWSPRDSTYEQYF.

The CDR3 DNA reads as TGTGCCAGCAGTTACTCGATCGGGGTTACTAATGAAAAACTGTTTTTT. Translated, it gives CASSYSIGVTNEKLFF. V is TRBV6-5 and J is TRBJ1-4; the D is unclear. Trimming shortened V by 0 bases and J by 2 bases, and 10 bases separated the two germline ends. There are 16 residues in the CDR3. In germline, CDR1 is MNHEY, CDR2 SVGAGI.

The chain joins TRBV19 to TRBJ2-2, with TRBD2 identical over 7 bases. V shed 3 bases, J shed 3 bases, and the junction held 7 bases outside the gene matches. Germline CDR1 LNHDA, CDR2 SQIVND (reference sequence). CDR3 length equals 16 residues. The CDR3 sequence: CASSIWRGGDTGELFF. The CDR3 DNA is TGTGCCAGTAGTATCTGGCGGGGAGGGGACACCGGGGAGCTGTTTTTT.

The CDR3 here is CSVGRDSSGTEAFF. The CDR3 DNA follows: TGCAGCGTTGGACGGGACTCCTCGGGGACTGAAGCTTTCTTT. The J gene is TRBJ1-1, the V gene TRBV29-1; maybe TRBD1 (5 bases). Germline loops: CDR1 SQVTM, CDR2 ANQGSEA. V shed 4 bases and J shed 5 bases, with 17 bases lying between them. This CDR3 comprises 14 residues.

This clone was found many times. The V and J genes are TRBV29-1 and TRBJ2-1, with 11 bases aligning to TRBD2. After removal of 5 bases from V and 9 bases from J, the junction contained 9 bases not matched to a gene. This CDR3 has 14 residues. Germline CDR1 SQVTM, CDR2 ANQGSEA. The CDR3: CSVTSGSSGGEQFF. The CDR3 nucleotides are TGCAGCGTTACTAGCGGGAGTTCGGGCGGTGAGCAGTTCTTC.

This chain connects TRBV5-1 to TRBJ2-1, with TRBD2 identical over 7 bases. Looked up from germline, CDR1 is SGHRS and CDR2 is YFSETQ. The ends lost 1 base at V and 9 bases at J; junction bases unmatched: 4. The CDR3 is made up of 13 amino acids. CDR3 DNA: TGCGCCAGCAGCTTGAAGAGGGAGGGTGAGCAGTTCTTC. This sequence encodes CASSLKREGEQFF.

This rearrangement joins TRBV28 to TRBJ1-5, with a possible D match to TRBD1 (5 bases). Trimming removed 6 bases from V and 1 base from J, with 19 bases in between. Per the germline V gene, CDR1 is MDHEN and CDR2 is SYDVKM. The CDR3 runs 17 residues. The CDR3 sequence: CASSAASGVVSNQPQHF. The DNA of the CDR3 is TGTGCCAGCAGCGCTGCGTCGGGGGTCGTAAGCAATCAGCCCCAGCATTTT.

The J gene is TRBJ2-7, the V gene TRBV7-2; D gene unclear. Germline CDR1 SGHTA, CDR2 FQGNSA. V was pared by 1 base and J by 1 base, with 8 bases between. The CDR3 sequence is 14 residues long. For the CDR3, the DNA is TGTGCCAGCAGCTTAGAAGCTCATTCCTACGAGCAGTACTTC. This sequence encodes CASSLEAHSYEQYF.

This rearrangement joins TRBV6-5 to TRBJ1-2; D gene ambiguous. The CDR3 is 13 amino acids. The V gene's germline CDR1 is MNHEY and CDR2 SVGAGI. The germline V and J ends were trimmed by 2 bases and 2 bases, with 6 bases remaining between them. CDR3 nucleotide sequence: TGTGCCAGCAGTTACCAACTGAACTATGGCTACACCTTC. Amino acid sequence: CASSYQLNYGYTF.